This T cell receptor (beta chain) derives from a study of blood T cell repertoires in COVID-19. Study background: COVID-19 samples collected from the United States, Italy and Spain covered acute and convalescent phases.

Germline assignment: CDR1 MDHEN and CDR2 SYDVKM. CDR3 length equals 14 residues. Trimming removed 6 bases at V and 4 bases at J, with 12 bases between. Sequencing used immunoSEQ multiplex PCR; TCRdb keeps in-frame clones, though not all of them. The data contain 80,000 to 100,000 clones, about 88% of them seen just once; the ten biggest clones take up 18%. The chain recombines TRBV28 with TRBJ2-2, with a weak D call TRBD2 (6 bases). Source material: peripheral blood. This TCR derives from a woman aged 80 or over with acute or convalescent COVID-19. This CDR3 reads CASRRGGSTGELFF. The DNA of the CDR3 is TGTGCCAGCAGGCGTGGGGGGAGCACCGGGGAGCTGTTTTTT.